This is a list of T cell receptor beta chains from one sample in a study of shared clonotypes between healthy human individuals. Sequencing used immunoSEQ multiplex PCR; TCRdb keeps in-frame clones, though not all of them. The sample yields roughly 500,000 clones, about four fifths seen once. The sequenced sample consisted of PBMCs. The source of these receptors is a woman in her forties in good health. Some clones in this sample may be carry-over from other donors' samples. Both conserved end residues are trimmed from each CDR3. Fields, in order: J gene, D gene, V gene, CDR3 protein. A D gene is named only where the DNA matches it firmly.

j_call: TRBJ2-1
d_call: .
v_call: TRBV19
cdr3_aa: ASSMMGGSYNEQF

j_call: TRBJ1-2
d_call: .
v_call: TRBV18
cdr3_aa: ASSPVPTFGYGYT

j_call: TRBJ2-7
d_call: .
v_call: TRBV19
cdr3_aa: ASGNTGSYEQY

j_call: TRBJ2-1
d_call: .
v_call: TRBV5-6
cdr3_aa: ASSLGVASYNEQF

j_call: TRBJ1-1
d_call: .
v_call: TRBV7-8
cdr3_aa: ASSLVAGNTEAF

j_call: TRBJ2-7
d_call: .
v_call: TRBV27
cdr3_aa: ASSGLEAGRYYEQY

j_call: TRBJ2-3
d_call: .
v_call: TRBV7-9
cdr3_aa: ASSSKGRRERYRTDTQY

j_call: TRBJ2-7
d_call: TRBD1
v_call: TRBV5-1
cdr3_aa: ASSIGTGPAYEQY

j_call: TRBJ2-1
d_call: TRBD2
v_call: TRBV9
cdr3_aa: ASSVEREMSEQF

j_call: TRBJ1-1
d_call: TRBD1
v_call: TRBV11-1
cdr3_aa: ASRSFNTGANTEAF

j_call: TRBJ2-5
d_call: .
v_call: TRBV30
cdr3_aa: AWSVLGKGGTQY

j_call: TRBJ1-1
d_call: TRBD1
v_call: TRBV4-2
cdr3_aa: ASSQEFVSGQGRDTEAF

j_call: TRBJ2-1
d_call: .
v_call: TRBV18
cdr3_aa: ASSSLAPSSYNEQF

j_call: TRBJ1-1
d_call: .
v_call: TRBV19
cdr3_aa: ASSIRATNTEAF

j_call: TRBJ2-7
d_call: TRBD2
v_call: TRBV2
cdr3_aa: ASRTSGRANEQY

j_call: TRBJ2-5
d_call: .
v_call: TRBV7-2
cdr3_aa: ASSLAGTQETQY

j_call: .
d_call: TRBD1
v_call: TRBV4-3
cdr3_aa: ASSLGQGTYEQY

j_call: TRBJ2-1
d_call: .
v_call: TRBV30
cdr3_aa: AWTKDSGEQF

j_call: TRBJ2-5
d_call: .
v_call: TRBV29-1
cdr3_aa: SVVGEVETQY

j_call: TRBJ1-5
d_call: TRBD1
v_call: TRBV7-2
cdr3_aa: ASSYGTGPLGPQH

j_call: TRBJ2-3
d_call: TRBD2
v_call: TRBV19
cdr3_aa: ASSIAAGVPDTQY

j_call: TRBJ2-1
d_call: TRBD1
v_call: TRBV28
cdr3_aa: ASRPTGDNEQF

j_call: TRBJ1-2
d_call: .
v_call: TRBV20-1
cdr3_aa: SESRGGGYT

j_call: TRBJ1-6
d_call: TRBD1
v_call: TRBV28
cdr3_aa: ASRLDRGSYNSPLH

j_call: TRBJ1-5
d_call: .
v_call: TRBV6-6
cdr3_aa: ASIQENNQPQH

j_call: TRBJ2-3
d_call: .
v_call: TRBV14
cdr3_aa: ASSQGISTDTQY

j_call: TRBJ2-3
d_call: TRBD1
v_call: TRBV10-1
cdr3_aa: ASSPGTGGTDTQY

j_call: TRBJ2-7
d_call: TRBD2
v_call: TRBV19
cdr3_aa: ASSTGGGTYEQY